The 15 T cell receptor beta chains below were found in one sample sequenced in a study of control samples from healthy donors and cancer patients. Only in-frame clones appear in the TCRdb table, and some are missing; sequencing was by immunoSEQ multiplex PCR. The sample shows under 450,000 clones, 80% to 95% of them seen only once. Input material: PBMCs. These TCRs come from a middle-aged man with head and neck cancer.

The CDR3 coding sequence is TGTGCCAGCAGTGGACAGGGGGCGATTCAGCCCCAGCATTTT. It specifies CASSGQGAIQPQHF. The genes are TRBV7-8 and TRBJ1-5, with 11 bases matching TRBD1. This CDR3 spans 14 amino acids. Looked up from germline, CDR1 is SGHVS and CDR2 is FQNEAQ. The V segment lost 6 bases and the J segment 6 bases; nucleotides outside the gene matches: 4.

The CDR3 loop reads CASSGGSGVDLSRGYTF. The CDR3 bases are TGTGCCAGCAGTGGGGGGTCAGGGGTCGACTTGTCTCGTGGCTACACCTTC. V and J are TRBV6-1 and TRBJ1-2; maybe TRBD1 (6 bases). Deletions cut 4 bases from V and 7 bases from J, with 25 bases between. Germline assignment: CDR1 MNHNS and CDR2 SASEGT. This CDR3 is built from 17 residues.

The chain recombines TRBV29-1 with TRBJ2-5, with 8 positions matching TRBD1. CDR3 length: 12 residues. V gave up 7 bases and J gave up 5 bases; unmatched junction bases: 6. The germline gives CDR1 SQVTM, CDR2 ANQGSEA. Here the CDR3 DNA reads TGCAGCGCATCAGGGGGCCAGGAGACCCAGTACTTC. This codes for CSASGGQETQYF.

The chain employs TRBV27 and TRBJ2-7, with 7 nucleotides matching TRBD1. Germline V gives CDR1 MNHEY, CDR2 SMNVEV (reference sequence). The V gene end was trimmed by 4 bases and the J gene end by 3 bases; junction bases not matched to a gene: 6. This CDR3 has 14 residues. CDR3 residues: CASSSLGQSYEQYF. CDR3 nucleotide sequence: TGTGCCAGCAGTTCCTTGGGACAGAGCTACGAGCAGTACTTC.

This clone showed up just once. Relative to the germline gene, one junction end is altered; a read error may explain this. The chain uses TRBV28 and TRBJ2-3; 7 nucleotides line up with TRBD1. This CDR3 has 11 amino acids. Germline CDR1 reads MDHEN; CDR2 reads SYDVKM. For the CDR3, the DNA is TGTGCCAGCAGTTTGGGCCAGGGGGTAGCTTTT. Translating it yields CASSLGQGVAF.

The chain combines TRBV27 with TRBJ2-5, with 8 bases matching TRBD1. CDR3 length equals 15 residues. Germline V gives CDR1 MNHEY, CDR2 SMNVEV (reference sequence). Losses at the gene ends were 5 bases for V and 4 bases for J; bases not matched to a gene: 9. The CDR3 nucleotides are TGTGCCAGCAGTGTAACGTCGACAGGGGCAGAGACCCAGTACTTC. The encoded protein is CASSVTSTGAETQYF.

The rearrangement uses TRBV20-1 and TRBJ2-7, with D possibly being TRBD1 or TRBD2 (6 bases each). This CDR3 is 11 amino acids long. Germline V gene lookup returns CDR1 DFQATT and CDR2 SNEGSKA (reference sequence). The V gene lost 6 bases and the J gene lost 9 bases, with 15 bases spanning the gap. The CDR3 protein is CSAPEGVRQYF. The CDR3 region has the DNA TGCAGTGCACCGGAGGGGGTAAGGCAGTACTTC.

V and J are TRBV15 and TRBJ1-5; D may be TRBD1 (6 bases). CDR3 length equals 13 residues. Trimming stripped 3 bases from V and 4 bases from J, with 7 bases between. Germline values: CDR1 LNHNV, CDR2 YYDKDF (reference sequence). DNA for the CDR3: TGTGCCACCAGCAGCACAGGGAATCAGCCCCAGCATTTT. Translation gives CATSSTGNQPQHF.

A note on this clone: Within the sample, other DNA sequences also encode this same CDR3. The CDR3 spells CASSQGGGQPQHF. The CDR3 DNA follows: TGTGCCAGCAGCCAGGGGGGGGGCCAGCCCCAGCATTTT. The genes are TRBV3-1 (or the pseudogene TRBV3-2) and TRBJ1-5; tentative D call: TRBD1 (6 bases). Trimming removed 3 bases from V and 7 bases from J, with 10 bases in between. The CDR3 spans 13 residues. Germline V gene sequence: CDR1 LGHDT, CDR2 YNNKEL (reference sequence).

The chain joins TRBV7-9 to TRBJ1-2, with 11 nucleotides matching TRBD1. The CDR3 length is 16 residues. V gave up 5 bases and J gave up 3 bases; unmatched junction bases: 8. CDR1 is SEHNR, CDR2 FQNEAQ, per germline (reference sequence). The CDR3 sequence is CASSNDRTGGYYGYTF. DNA for the CDR3: TGTGCCAGCAGCAACGACCGGACAGGGGGCTACTATGGCTACACCTTC.

The V call is TRBV28, the J call TRBJ2-5, with D hard to call. CDR1 and CDR2 from the germline V gene are MDHEN and SYDVKM. The CDR3 is made up of 13 amino acids. With 7 bases removed from V and 1 base from J, the gap between germline ends came to 10 bases. In nucleotides, the CDR3 is TGTGCCAGCACCTTCCGCTTCCAAGAGACCCAGTACTTC. Its translation is CASTFRFQETQYF.

V usage is TRBV9 and J usage is TRBJ1-2; TRBD1 matches 9 bases. CDR1 is SGDLS and CDR2 is YYNGEE in the germline V gene. This CDR3 comprises 16 residues. V was pared by 3 bases and J by 2 bases, with 8 bases of the junction left unmatched. The CDR3: CASSAVGGTGNYGYTF. The CDR3 coding sequence is TGTGCCAGCAGCGCCGTCGGCGGGACAGGGAACTATGGCTACACCTTC.

CDR3 amino acids: CASRPGQGVYSPLHF. DNA for the CDR3: TGTGCCAGCAGACCCGGACAGGGGGTTTATTCACCCCTCCACTTT. This rearrangement joins TRBV28 to TRBJ1-6; TRBD1 agrees at 10 bases. The J segment lost 8 bases and the V segment lost 6 bases, leaving 7 bases of the junction unmatched. The germline CDR1 and CDR2 sequences are MDHEN and SYDVKM. The length of the CDR3 is 15 residues.

The V gene is TRBV4-1, the J gene TRBJ2-1; possible D gene TRBD1, 5 bases. The ends were cut back, 5 bases at V and 0 bases at J, with 11 bases in the middle. CDR1 is MGHRA, CDR2 YSYEKL, per germline. The CDR3 runs to 15 residues. CDR3 nucleotide sequence: TGCGCCAGCAGCGCCCCTGACAGCTCCTACAATGAGCAGTTCTTC. Translating it yields CASSAPDSSYNEQFF.

Only a few counts were recorded for this clone. The chain uses TRBV5-5 and TRBJ1-1; no definite D call. The CDR3 extends over 11 amino acids. Trimming stripped 1 base from V and 7 bases from J, with 5 bases between. Germline V lookup: CDR1 SGHKS, CDR2 YYEKEE (reference sequence). CDR3 nucleotides: TGTGCCAGCAGCTTGTGGGTTGAAGCTTTCTTT. Translated, it gives CASSLWVEAFF. The whole variable domain, filled in from reference TRBV5-5 and TRBJ1-1, reads DAGVTQSPTHLIKTRGQQVTLRCSPISGHKSVSWYQQVLGQGPQFIFQYYEKEERGRGNFPDRFSARQFPNYSSELNVNALLLGDSALYLCASSLWVEAFFGQGTRLTVV.